This T cell receptor (beta chain) was observed in a study of CD8 T cells in ankylosing spondylitis. Findings of the study overall: Within ankylosing spondylitis blood, a TCR beta motif made up of several highly homologous variants appeared to be characteristic. Disease-linked clones reportedly concentrated significantly in matched ankylosing spondylitis synovial fluid.

This clonotype showed up just a few times. What it binds is not known. MiXCR was run by TCRdb on the 5' RACE reads, yielding one entry per CDR3 protein. The sample shows fewer than 500,000 distinct CDR3 sequences, around 24% of them seen only once. CDR1 is SQVTM, CDR2 ANQGSEA, per germline. Trimming left V 7 bases short and J 4 bases short, with 9 bases between. The CDR3 is made up of 11 amino acids. This receptor was obtained from a male donor with ankylosing spondylitis. Sequenced: blood, either unsorted or a sorted T cell fraction (not recorded which). This chain uses TRBV29-1 with TRBJ2-3, with D possibly being TRBD2 (6 bases). CDR3 nucleotide sequence: TGCAGCGGACTAGGGGCAGATACGCAGTATTTT. It codes for CSGLGADTQYF.